The 19 T cell receptor beta chains below come from one sample, sequenced in a study of T cells expressing NK-cell markers. TCRdb reprocessed the 5' RACE reads and reports one entry per CDR3 protein, with no DNA. This sample's clone table lists about 460,000 distinct CDR3 sequences. The sample was blood T cells: a sorted CD56 or NKG2C T cell subset, CD4+ or CD8+ T cells, or bulk PBMC T cells (not recorded which). These receptors came from a woman between 50 and 59 years old in good health.

V and J are TRBV6-1 and TRBJ2-3; TCRdb selects TRBD2, and the lack of DNA leaves this call unchecked. The CDR3 consists of 13 residues. Looked up from germline, CDR1 is MNHNS and CDR2 is SASEGT. CDR3 sequence reads: CASRNSPTNTQYF.

The chain joins TRBV24-1 to TRBJ2-1; as DNA is missing, the TRBD1 call by TCRdb cannot be tested. The germline V gene has CDR1 KGHDR and CDR2 SFDVKD. This CDR3 region has 17 residues. CDR3 amino acids: CATSDLGGGRGYNEQFF.

CDR3 in amino acids: CATSDSVIAGRTDTQYF. The chain employs TRBV24-1 and TRBJ2-3; TCRdb lists TRBD2, though no DNA is available to test this call. Germline-derived CDR1 and CDR2 are KGHDR and SFDVKD. The CDR3 has 17 residues.

This rearrangement joins TRBV7-3 to TRBJ2-1; TCRdb picks TRBD2, but there is no DNA to check that call. The germline V gene has CDR1 SGHTA and CDR2 FQGTGA. The CDR3 contains 13 residues. This CDR3 reads CASSSTSASEQFF.

V is TRBV6-1 and J is TRBJ2-5; the D gene TCRdb calls, TRBD1, cannot be checked with no DNA. There are 15 residues in the CDR3. Germline values: CDR1 MNHNS, CDR2 SASEGT. The chain's CDR3 is CASSEAGTGLETQYF.

The J gene is TRBJ1-1, the V gene TRBV3-1; TCRdb's D gene call, TRBD1, goes unchecked for lack of DNA. The CDR3 extends over 14 amino acids. CDR1 and CDR2 (germline): LGHDT, YNNKEL (reference sequence). This chain's CDR3 is CASSRNRLNTEAFF.

The V call is TRBV20-1, the J call TRBJ2-5; the TCRdb D gene call, TRBD2, has no DNA to confirm it. This CDR3 has 15 amino acids. Germline CDR1 and CDR2: DFQATT and SNEGSKA (reference sequence). CDR3 region: CSARAGGGVQETQYF.

The chain uses TRBV5-1 and TRBJ2-1; TCRdb proposes TRBD2, but this gene call is untestable without DNA. Germline CDR1 reads SGHRS; CDR2 reads YFSETQ. This CDR3 contains 15 residues. The CDR3: CASSLGAGGYNEQFF.

The chain carries TRBV9 and TRBJ2-3; TCRdb gives TRBD2 as the D gene, but with no DNA this cannot be confirmed. The CDR3 totals 19 residues. Germline V lookup: CDR1 SGDLS, CDR2 YYNGEE. The CDR3: CASSVVGLAGQTSTDTQYF.

This chain links TRBV3-1 with TRBJ2-1; the TCRdb call, TRBD2, lacks DNA for checking. The CDR3 has 18 amino acids. Germline V CDR1 and CDR2: LGHDT, YNNKEL (reference sequence). CDR3 sequence reads: CASSLARTSGGTYNEQFF.

The V and J genes are TRBV12-3 or TRBV12-4 and TRBJ1-4; TCRdb lists TRBD1, though no DNA is available to test this call. The CDR3 length is 16 residues. The CDR3 sequence is CASSTGQARTNEKLFF.

V is TRBV29-1 and J is TRBJ2-1; lacking DNA, the TRBD2 call made by TCRdb goes unchecked. The germline CDR1 and CDR2 sequences are SQVTM and ANQGSEA. This CDR3 has 13 amino acids. CDR3 region: CSVDRGSSNEQFF.

The V gene is TRBV11-3, the J gene TRBJ2-1; the TCRdb D gene call, TRBD2, has no DNA to confirm it. The CDR3 has 16 amino acids. Germline V gives CDR1 SGHNT, CDR2 YENEEA. CDR3 in amino acids: CASSLGYSGSYNEQFF.

The chain uses TRBV30 and TRBJ2-1; TCRdb's D call of TRBD2 is untestable without DNA. Per germline, CDR1 GTSNPN and CDR2 SVGIG (reference sequence). This CDR3 comprises 13 residues. CDR3 in amino acids: CARDSLHFSEQFF.

The chain carries TRBV10-3 and TRBJ2-3; TCRdb's assignment of TRBD2 cannot be checked, as there is no DNA. Germline V gene sequence: CDR1 ENHRY, CDR2 SYGVKD. This CDR3 has 15 residues. This CDR3 reads CAISGLADTTDTQYF.

This chain joins TRBV10-3 and TRBJ2-5; TCRdb indicates TRBD1, and absent DNA this call remains unverified. The CDR3 runs to 15 residues. Germline CDR1 ENHRY, CDR2 SYGVKD. The CDR3 sequence: CAISEFRGPRETQYF.

The J gene is TRBJ1-4, the V gene TRBV19; TCRdb returns TRBD1, unconfirmable since there is no DNA. This CDR3 has 14 amino acids. The germline gives CDR1 LNHDA, CDR2 SQIVND (reference sequence). The CDR3 reads CATSPGQGSEKLFF.

The chain employs TRBV6-5 and TRBJ1-1; TCRdb indicates TRBD1, and absent DNA this call remains unverified. CDR1 and CDR2 (germline): MNHEY, SVGAGI. This CDR3 spans 14 amino acids. The chain's CDR3 is CASSRTYSNTEAFF.

The chain is built from TRBV6-5 and TRBJ2-5. The germline gives CDR1 MNHEY, CDR2 SVGAGI. The CDR3 is made up of 16 amino acids. The CDR3 is CASSYSKAVYQETQYF.